The entry that follows covers one T cell receptor (beta chain) sequence. Its target is not known. Primers used in a second PCR of about 6 to 11 cycles were a sample-barcoded 5' primer and a J-beta primer mix. Every molecule of cDNA carried a tag from a template-switch adaptor with 12 random nucleotides. Per-sample output comprised a minimum of 3 million paired-end reads containing CDR3. TCRdb re-derived calls from the 5' RACE reads in MiXCR, one entry per CDR3 protein. The sample carries roughly 1,500,000 distinct CDR3 sequences, about 40% recorded once. CDR1 and CDR2 (germline): SGDLS, YYNGEE. Trimming took off 2 bases at V and 0 bases at J, with 15 bases between the two ends. This CDR3 contains 17 residues. The record originates from a study of blood T cells in healthy people across ages. The study's findings and limits: Measured against age, TCR beta diversity per million T cells decreased in a roughly linear manner.

There were at least 5.5 micrograms of total RNA extracted from every sample. The source material was blood. The TCR sequence derives from a woman aged 18 to 35 in good health. The rearrangement links TRBV9 to TRBJ2-1, with a tentative D call TRBD1 (6 bases). In DNA, the CDR3 is TGTGCCAGCAGCGTGTCAGGGGCTCCGAGCTCCTACAATGAGCAGTTCTTC. Its translation is CASSVSGAPSSYNEQFF.